One and the same sample provided the 22 T cell receptor beta chains below, sequenced in a study of blood T cell repertoires in COVID-19. The repertoire was sequenced with immunoSEQ multiplex PCR; TCRdb's copy has only in-frame clones and lacks some. The sample yields more than 100,000 clones, around 77% seen once. The source material was peripheral blood. These receptors came from a man aged 55 to 70 with active or convalescent COVID-19.

The V and J genes are TRBV11-2 and TRBJ1-2; 7 nucleotides agree with TRBD1. V shed 4 bases and J 8 bases; nucleotides not matched to a gene: 10. The CDR3 is 14 amino acids. Germline V gene lookup returns CDR1 SGHAT and CDR2 FQNNGV. CDR3 sequence: CASSSIRDSGGYTF. Written as DNA, the CDR3 is TGTGCCAGCAGCTCGATCCGGGACAGTGGCGGCTACACCTTC.

The V gene is TRBV28, the J gene TRBJ2-5; weak D call: TRBD1 (5 bases). The CDR3 has 18 amino acids. Germline V lookup: CDR1 MDHEN, CDR2 SYDVKM. V lost 5 bases and J 4 bases, leaving 26 bases between the germline ends. The CDR3 DNA is TGTGCCAGCAGTCCCGGACCCACAGGTTTCGTCGGTCGAGAGACCCAGTACTTC. Protein sequence: CASSPGPTGFVGRETQYF.

The rearrangement uses TRBV4-1 and TRBJ2-1, with 9 nucleotides matching TRBD2. The length of the CDR3 is 17 residues. Trimming took 6 bases from V and 4 from J; bases not matched to a gene: 13. From germline, CDR1 is MGHRA and CDR2 YSYEKL. The CDR3 reads CASSKMETSGLYNEQFF. CDR3 nucleotides: TGCGCCAGCAGTAAGATGGAGACTAGCGGTCTTTACAATGAGCAGTTCTTC.

This chain uses TRBV10-2 with TRBJ2-3; TRBD2 matches at 8 bases. The trim removed 5 bases at V and 6 bases at J, leaving 7 bases unmatched. There are 14 residues in the CDR3. The germline V gene has CDR1 WSHSY and CDR2 SAAADI. The CDR3 is CASSTAGGGDTQYF. The CDR3 DNA follows: TGCGCCAGCAGTACCGCGGGGGGAGGGGATACGCAGTATTTT.

The chain uses TRBV28 and TRBJ2-3; 11 nucleotides agree with TRBD2. Unmatched junction bases numbered 20, after V lost 4 bases and J lost 11 bases. The CDR3 is 18 residues long. CDR1 is MDHEN and CDR2 is SYDVKM in the germline V gene. DNA of the CDR3: TGTGCCAGCAGTTCTATCGCCCGACTAGCGGGACTGCGGGCGAGGCAGTATTTT. It translates to CASSSIARLAGLRARQYF.

The V gene is TRBV19, the J gene TRBJ2-3; 8 bases are a match to TRBD1. V lost 6 bases to trimming and J lost 0 bases; unmatched junction nucleotides: 5. The germline CDR1 and CDR2 sequences are LNHDA and SQIVND (reference sequence). CDR3 length: 15 amino acids. CDR3 in DNA: TGTGCCAGTAGCGGACAGGGAACTAGCACAGATACGCAGTATTTT. This translates into CASSGQGTSTDTQYF.

Regarding this clone: One end of the junction varies from germline; a read error may be responsible. The chain couples TRBV5-4 to TRBJ2-1; maybe TRBD1 (7 bases). CDR1 and CDR2 (germline): SGHNT, YYREEE (reference sequence). The CDR3 is 13 residues long. Here the CDR3 DNA reads TGTGCCAGCAGCTTGGTGAGGGGCAGGGGGGAACTCTTC. Translation gives CASSLVRGRGELF. Drawing the rest from reference TRBV5-4 and TRBJ2-1, the complete variable domain is ETGVTQSPTHLIKTRGQQVTLRCSSQSGHNTVSWYQQALGQGPQFIFQYYREEENGRGNFPPRFSGLQFPNYSSELNVNALELDDSALYLCASSLVRGRGELFGPGTRLTVL.

There are a few counts of this clone. The chain links TRBV11-1 to TRBJ1-5; perhaps TRBD1 as D (5 bases). V lost 9 bases to trimming and J lost 4 bases, with 19 bases between them. CDR3 length: 15 amino acids. Germline V gives CDR1 SGHAT, CDR2 FQDESV (reference sequence). DNA for the CDR3: TGTGCCAGGAAGAACCCTAGGGGTGAAAATCAGCCCCAGCATTTT. It translates to CARKNPRGENQPQHF.

The V call is TRBV7-3, the J call TRBJ2-1, with 8 bases lining up with TRBD2. With V trimmed by 5 bases and J by 6 bases, 9 bases remained unmatched. The germline CDR1 and CDR2 sequences are SGHTA and FQGTGA. The CDR3 contains 15 residues. The DNA for the CDR3 is TGTGCCAGCAGCCCAAAGCGGGAGTTGGGCAATGAGCAGTTCTTC. Its translation: CASSPKRELGNEQFF. Together with reference TRBV7-3 and TRBJ2-1, the CDR3 gives the full variable domain: GAGVSQTPSNKVTEKGKYVELRCDPISGHTALYWYRQSLGQGPEFLIYFQGTGAADDSGLPNDRFFAVRPEGSVSTLKIQRTERGDSAVYLCASSPKRELGNEQFFGPGTRLTVL.

This clone was detected only a few times. The V gene is TRBV7-9, the J gene TRBJ1-4, with D perhaps TRBD1 (5 bases). The germline V gene encodes CDR1 SEHNR and CDR2 FQNEAQ (reference sequence). CDR3 length equals 16 residues. Trimming pared 5 bases from V and 3 bases from J, leaving 16 bases between. CDR3 region: CASSGLWGGPNEKLFF. The CDR3 DNA reads as TGTGCCAGCAGCGGTCTTTGGGGGGGACCTAATGAAAAACTGTTTTTT.

This chain uses TRBV19 with TRBJ1-5, with D unresolved. This CDR3 comprises 13 residues. Germline CDR1 reads LNHDA; CDR2 reads SQIVND (reference sequence). V was clipped by 1 base and J by 4 bases, with 5 bases between them. The CDR3 DNA reads as TGTGCCAGTAGTATAGCGGAGAATCAGCCCCAGCATTTT. Translated: CASSIAENQPQHF.

This chain uses TRBV10-3 with TRBJ1-1; D is ambiguous. V shed 3 bases and J shed 0 bases, with 8 bases lying between them. Germline CDR1 ENHRY, CDR2 SYGVKD. The CDR3 is 14 residues long. CDR3 nucleotides: TGTGCCATCAGTGAAAACATACTGAACACTGAAGCTTTCTTT. Translating gives CAISENILNTEAFF.

This chain joins TRBV7-9 and TRBJ1-5, with 10 bases that match TRBD1. The germline gives CDR1 SEHNR, CDR2 FQNEAQ (reference sequence). This CDR3 has 14 amino acids. J lost 6 bases, V lost 5 bases, and 4 bases had no gene match. The CDR3 reads CASSPGTGVQPQHF. The CDR3 DNA follows: TGTGCCAGCAGCCCCGGGACAGGGGTTCAGCCCCAGCATTTT.

The rearrangement joins TRBV10-2 to TRBJ1-5, with 7 positions matching TRBD1. Germline CDR1 reads WSHSY; CDR2 reads SAAADI. The CDR3 sequence is 15 residues long. Germline trimming cut 8 bases from V and 0 bases from J; bases unmatched to any gene: 7. The CDR3 protein is CASRDRGYSNQPQHF. The CDR3 DNA sequence: TGCGCCAGCCGGGACAGAGGATATAGCAATCAGCCCCAGCATTTT.

The chain joins TRBV6-5 to TRBJ2-7; possibly TRBD2 for D (6 bases). V was shortened by 5 bases and J by 7 bases, with 18 bases between the two germline ends. Germline CDR1 MNHEY, CDR2 SVGAGI. The CDR3 loop spans 14 amino acids. The CDR3 loop is CASSLGRILGEQYF. For the CDR3, the DNA is TGTGCCAGCAGTCTTGGGAGGATTTTGGGAGAGCAGTACTTC.

The chain uses TRBV7-3 and TRBJ2-1, with D hard to call. The CDR3 extends over 11 amino acids. Trimming shortened V by 5 bases and J by 10 bases, and 9 bases separated the two germline ends. Germline values: CDR1 SGHTA, CDR2 FQGTGA. The CDR3 here is CASSLGEEQFF. The CDR3 DNA follows: TGTGCCAGCAGCCTAGGAGAGGAGCAGTTCTTC.

The rearrangement links TRBV3-1 (or the pseudogene TRBV3-2) to TRBJ1-2; D possibly corresponds to TRBD1 (6 bases). This CDR3 has 13 residues. Germline CDR1 LGHDT, CDR2 YNNKEL (reference sequence). Deletions cut 3 bases from V and 2 bases from J, with 7 bases between. As DNA, the CDR3 is TGTGCCAGCAGCCAGGGACAAAACTATGGCTACACCTTC. Amino acid sequence: CASSQGQNYGYTF.

The genes are TRBV28 and TRBJ2-1; TRBD2 matches at 7 bases. V shed 4 bases and J 16 bases; nucleotides not matched to a gene: 7. Germline CDR1 MDHEN, CDR2 SYDVKM. The CDR3 has 11 amino acids. CDR3 sequence: CASSSGTNTFF. The CDR3 nucleotides read TGTGCCAGCAGTTCTGGGACTAACACCTTCTTC.

This chain joins TRBV14 and TRBJ2-7; D might be TRBD1 (5 bases). This CDR3 contains 15 residues. The ends were cut back, 1 base at V and 7 bases at J, with 17 bases in the middle. In germline, CDR1 is SGHDN, CDR2 FVKESK. CDR3 amino acids: CASSQAPDQRGEQYF. CDR3 DNA sequence: TGTGCCAGCAGCCAAGCTCCGGACCAAAGGGGAGAGCAGTACTTC.

As DNA, the CDR3 is TGTGCCAGCAGCGTCACTAGTCTGGAGACCCAGTACTTC. Translation gives CASSVTSLETQYF. This chain uses TRBV9 with TRBJ2-5; maybe TRBD2 (5 bases). Germline V gene sequence: CDR1 SGDLS, CDR2 YYNGEE. The CDR3 runs to 13 residues. V gave up 2 bases and J gave up 5 bases, with 10 bases separating them. The variable domain in full, with the rest retrieved from reference TRBV9 and TRBJ2-5, is DSGVTQTPKHLITATGQRVTLRCSPRSGDLSVYWYQQSLDQGLQFLIQYYNGEERAKGNILERFSAQQFPDLHSELNLSSLELGDSALYFCASSVTSLETQYFGPGTRLLVL.

The gene calls are TRBV7-3 and TRBJ2-1; 10 nucleotides match TRBD2. V lost 1 base, J lost 6 bases, and 6 bases stayed unmatched. This CDR3 contains 16 residues. Looked up from germline, CDR1 is SGHTA and CDR2 is FQGTGA. The CDR3 nucleotides read TGTGCCAGCAGCTTAAGGGCCGGGACTAGCGTCAATGAGCAGTTCTTC. Translating it yields CASSLRAGTSVNEQFF. The full variable domain, with the rest looked up from reference TRBV7-3 and TRBJ2-1, is GAGVSQTPSNKVTEKGKYVELRCDPISGHTALYWYRQSLGQGPEFLIYFQGTGAADDSGLPNDRFFAVRPEGSVSTLKIQRTERGDSAVYLCASSLRAGTSVNEQFFGPGTRLTVL.

This chain links TRBV18 with TRBJ1-1, with D possibly TRBD1 on 5 matching bases. CDR1 and CDR2 from the germline V gene are KGHSH and LQKENI. CDR3 size: 15 residues. V was trimmed by 2 bases and J by 3 bases, leaving 13 bases between them. DNA of the CDR3: TGTGCCAGCTCACCAAGGGGTAGTAGCCACACTGAAGCTTTCTTT. This translates into CASSPRGSSHTEAFF.